This T cell receptor (beta chain) was documented in a study of shared clonotypes between healthy human individuals. Generated by immunoSEQ multiplex PCR, the TCRdb table keeps only in-frame clones and is missing some. The data contain 2 million to 3 million clones, roughly 92% of them singletons. This clonotype was sampled from a man younger than 35 in good health. The sample comprised naive CD4+ T cells sorted from blood. This sample's subset: CD45RA+ positively selected.

The CDR3 bases are TGTGCTAGCTTAAATAGCTCCTACAATGAGCAGTTCTTC. Protein product: CASLNSSYNEQFF. The chain combines TRBV19 with TRBJ2-1, with D unresolved. Germline V gene data show CDR1 as LNHDA and CDR2 as SQIVND (reference sequence). CDR3 size: 13 residues. The full variable domain, completed using reference TRBV19 and TRBJ2-1, is DGGITQSPKYLFRKEGQNVTLSCEQNLNHDAMYWYRQDPGQGLRLIYYSQIVNDFQKGDIAEGYSVSREKKESFPLTVTSAQKNPTAFYLCASLNSSYNEQFFGPGTRLTVL.